This T cell receptor beta chain was sequenced for a study of T cell responses to AZD1222 COVID-19 vaccine. Findings and caveats of the study: Possibly, clonal diversity was underestimated; donors were largely white British and included more females. Seropositive at baseline were only a handful of AZD1222 recipients.

Comment on this clone: The antigen is unknown.

TCRdb's copy holds only in-frame clones and misses some; the assay was immunoSEQ multiplex PCR. The sample carries roughly 91,000 clones, about 88% recorded once. The V gene end was trimmed by 5 bases and the J gene end by 4 bases; junction bases not matched to a gene: 7. CDR3 size: 15 residues. The V gene's germline CDR1 is MDHEN and CDR2 SYDVKM. This rearrangement joins TRBV28 to TRBJ1-2; 10 nucleotides align to TRBD1. Sample: peripheral blood, taken on day 0 of AZD1222 vaccination. This sequence was found in an adult in good health. The CDR3 spells CASSPGTGAFYGYTF. The CDR3 DNA reads as TGTGCCAGCAGTCCCGGGACAGGGGCCTTCTATGGCTACACCTTC.